Following are 28 T cell receptor beta chains from one sample sequenced in a study of spatial heterogeneity in lung cancer. Described time point: sample taken at primary tumor resection. Sequencing of whole RNA from tumor, nontumor lung or frozen PBMC involved no sorting. TCRdb re-called the 5' RACE reads through MiXCR, storing one row per CDR3 protein. The profile covers 82,000 or so distinct CDR3 sequences, with around 12% appearing a single time and about 4.5% taken by the ten largest. The specimen was PBMCs, collected at surgery. These receptors originate from a male donor with early-stage non-small cell lung cancer.

This clonotype was seen a handful of times. CDR3 region: CASSQTGSEQFF. For the CDR3, the DNA is TGTGCCAGCAGCCAAACCGGGAGCGAGCAGTTCTTC. J is TRBJ2-1 and V is TRBV3-1; possibly TRBD2 for D (6 bases). Between the trimmed V and J ends, which lost 2 bases and 10 bases, there was a span of 9 bases. The germline V gene encodes CDR1 LGHDT and CDR2 YNNKEL (reference sequence). The length of the CDR3 is 12 residues.

This clonotype appeared a few times. The J gene is TRBJ2-7, the V gene TRBV12-3 or TRBV12-4; D ambiguous. The CDR3 is made up of 14 amino acids. V lost 3 bases, J lost 5 bases, and 14 bases lay in between. CDR3 sequence: CASSLGSHLNEQYF. The CDR3 region has the DNA TGTGCCAGCAGTTTGGGGTCCCATTTAAACGAGCAGTACTTC.

This clonotype was seen at least ten times. The genes are TRBV7-2 and TRBJ2-1; TRBD2 agrees at 8 bases. There are 14 residues in the CDR3. The germline CDR1 and CDR2 sequences are SGHTA and FQGNSA. V lost 3 bases and J lost 4; bases outside the gene matches: 2. The CDR3 protein is CASSFPGGYNEQFF. The CDR3 coding sequence is TGTGCCAGCAGCTTTCCGGGGGGGTACAATGAGCAGTTCTTC. The entire variable domain, with the rest obtained from reference TRBV7-2 and TRBJ2-1, is as follows: GAGVSQSPSNKVTEKGKDVELRCDPISGHTALYWYRQSLGQGLEFLIYFQGNSAPDKSGLPSDRFSAERTGGSVSTLTIQRTQQEDSAVYLCASSFPGGYNEQFFGPGTRLTVL.

This clonotype came up many times. V usage is TRBV29-1 and J usage is TRBJ1-2; D is perhaps TRBD1 (6 bases). CDR3 length: 11 residues. V was pared by 6 bases and J by 4 bases, with 9 bases between. Germline V lookup: CDR1 SQVTM, CDR2 ANQGSEA. The CDR3 DNA reads TGCAGCGTCACAGGGTCCTATGGCTACACCTTC. Amino acids: CSVTGSYGYTF. The full variable domain, completed using reference TRBV29-1 and TRBJ1-2, is SAVISQKPSRDICQRGTSLTIQCQVDSQVTMMFWYRQQPGQSLTLIATANQGSEATYESGFVIDKFPISRPNLTFSTLTVSNMSPEDSSIYLCSVTGSYGYTFGSGTRLTVV.

This clonotype showed up just a few times. The V call is TRBV7-9, the J call TRBJ2-1; D might be TRBD2 (7 bases). From germline, CDR1 is SEHNR and CDR2 FQNEAQ (reference sequence). V was cut by 10 bases and J by 8 bases, with 18 bases left in between. The CDR3 length is 13 residues. The DNA for the CDR3 is TGTGCCACCGCAAGCGGGACATTCGATGAGCAGTTCTTC. Protein sequence: CATASGTFDEQFF.

This chain's CDR3 is CASSPGTGNNTEAFF. The CDR3 coding sequence is TGTGCCAGCAGCCCCGGGACAGGTAATAACACTGAAGCTTTCTTT. The rearrangement joins TRBV9 to TRBJ1-1; 8 bases match TRBD1. The germline V gene has CDR1 SGDLS and CDR2 YYNGEE. This CDR3 has 15 residues. Losses at the gene ends were 4 bases for V and 2 bases for J; bases not matched to a gene: 7.

The chain employs TRBV2 and TRBJ1-1; the D gene is possibly TRBD1 (5 bases). This CDR3 has 14 residues. V lost 1 base, J lost 5 bases, and 11 bases lay in between. The V gene's germline CDR1 is SNHLY and CDR2 FYNNEI. The CDR3 nucleotides are TGTGCCAGCAGTGAAGGGGCCTGGGGGACTGAAGCTTTCTTT. Translation gives CASSEGAWGTEAFF.

The chain has TRBV5-1 and TRBJ2-7; 9 bases fit TRBD2. The CDR3 consists of 14 residues. With V trimmed by 0 bases and J by 6 bases, 4 bases remained unmatched. Germline CDR1 is SGHRS and CDR2 is YFSETQ. This chain's CDR3 is CASSLVSGSPEQYF. CDR3 DNA sequence: TGCGCCAGCAGCTTGGTTAGCGGGAGCCCCGAGCAGTACTTC.

V gene TRBV20-1 combines with J gene TRBJ2-7; D not resolved. The CDR3 totals 12 residues. V was cut by 0 bases and J by 4 bases, with 7 bases left in between. CDR1 is DFQATT and CDR2 is SNEGSKA in the germline V gene (reference sequence). The CDR3 here is CSARDLGYEQYF. Here the CDR3 DNA reads TGCAGTGCTAGAGATCTAGGGTACGAGCAGTACTTC.

This clonotype was seen ten or more times. The chain recombines TRBV29-1 with TRBJ1-3; the D gene is possibly TRBD1 (6 bases). The CDR3 length is 14 residues. V dropped 0 bases and J dropped 4 bases, with 10 bases sitting between them. Germline V gene data show CDR1 as SQVTM and CDR2 as ANQGSEA. The CDR3 DNA is TGCAGCGTTGAAGATTATGGACAGGGAAACACCATATATTTT. Translation gives CSVEDYGQGNTIYF. Drawing the rest from reference TRBV29-1 and TRBJ1-3, the complete variable domain is SAVISQKPSRDICQRGTSLTIQCQVDSQVTMMFWYRQQPGQSLTLIATANQGSEATYESGFVIDKFPISRPNLTFSTLTVSNMSPEDSSIYLCSVEDYGQGNTIYFGEGSWLTVV.

The sample holds many counts of this clonotype. This CDR3 is CASSQGTGGHGYTF. CDR3 bases: TGTGCCAGCAGCCAAGGGACAGGGGGCCATGGCTACACCTTC. This rearrangement joins TRBV4-2 to TRBJ1-2; TRBD1 matches 11 bases. V lost 1 base to trimming and J lost 6 bases; unmatched junction nucleotides: 1. The CDR3 length is 14 residues. The germline gives CDR1 LGHNA, CDR2 YNFKEQ.

This sequence joins TRBV7-9 and TRBJ2-3; 10 bases map to TRBD1. The CDR3 covers 14 residues. V lost 5 bases and J lost 7; bases outside the gene matches: 6. Germline assignment: CDR1 SEHNR and CDR2 FQNEAQ (reference sequence). The CDR3 region has the DNA TGTGCCAGCAGCAGTGGACAGGGGGGTAATACGCAGTATTTT. This sequence encodes CASSSGQGGNTQYF.

This clonotype was counted a few times. The chain couples TRBV2 to TRBJ2-1; 7 bases fit TRBD1. Germline lookup yields CDR1 SNHLY and CDR2 FYNNEI. This CDR3 contains 12 residues. V trimming: 6 bases; J trimming: 9 bases; junction bases outside the gene matches: 5. This CDR3 reads CASSQGVGEQFF. The CDR3, as DNA: TGTGCCAGCAGCCAGGGGGTGGGTGAGCAGTTCTTC.

This clonotype was seen a few times. This sequence joins TRBV6-2 or TRBV6-3 and TRBJ2-3; unclear D gene. V gave up 7 bases and J gave up 2 bases, with 7 bases separating them. Germline V CDR1 and CDR2: MNHEY, SVGEGT. This CDR3 has 12 residues. CDR3 DNA: TGTGCCAGCAAAGGACCCACAGATACGCAGTATTTT. Translated, it gives CASKGPTDTQYF.

The V call is TRBV6-1, the J call TRBJ2-3, with TRBD2 matching over 8 bases. Trimming removed 6 bases from V and 2 bases from J; junction bases left unmatched: 7. Per the germline V gene, CDR1 is MNHNS and CDR2 is SASEGT. The CDR3 extends over 15 amino acids. This chain's CDR3 is CASSSLAGPTDTQYF. The CDR3, as DNA: TGTGCCAGCAGCTCTCTAGCGGGCCCCACAGATACGCAGTATTTT.

This clonotype appeared a few times. The chain carries TRBV7-6 and TRBJ1-5; no clear D gene. The CDR3 totals 13 residues. Germline loops: CDR1 SGHVS, CDR2 FNYEAQ. V was clipped by 5 bases and J by 8 bases, with 13 bases between them. The CDR3 nucleotides read TGTGCCAGCAGCGGGCAGCCCGGGGAGCCCCAGCATTTT. Its translation is CASSGQPGEPQHF.

This clonotype was observed a few times. This chain connects TRBV7-2 to TRBJ2-7, with TRBD1 matching 7 bases. The CDR3 extends over 14 amino acids. CDR1 and CDR2 from the germline V gene are SGHTA and FQGNSA. Unmatched junction bases numbered 5, after V lost 3 bases and J lost 3 bases. CDR3 amino acids: CASSFGTVIYEQYF. CDR3 in DNA: TGTGCCAGCAGCTTCGGGACAGTAATCTACGAGCAGTACTTC.

This clonotype has more than one count but fewer than ten. This chain joins TRBV7-3 and TRBJ1-2; D not certain. The CDR3 spans 13 residues. Germline CDR1 SGHTA, CDR2 FQGTGA. Between the trimmed V and J ends, which lost 7 bases and 4 bases, there was a span of 13 bases. This CDR3 is CASIMYSIYGYTF. The CDR3 nucleotides read TGTGCCAGCATAATGTACAGTATCTATGGCTACACCTTC.

This clonotype appeared a few times. The chain links TRBV5-1 to TRBJ2-5, with D possibly matching TRBD1 (7 bases). The CDR3 runs to 17 residues. With 4 bases removed from V and 3 bases from J, the gap between germline ends came to 22 bases. CDR1 is SGHRS and CDR2 is YFSETQ in the germline V gene. The CDR3 DNA reads TGCGCCAGCAGCCCGGGGGTTGGCGCACAGGGGAAAGAGACCCAGTACTTC. It yields the protein CASSPGVGAQGKETQYF.

The chain carries TRBV27 and TRBJ2-4; no clear D. This CDR3 is 16 amino acids long. Deletions cut 2 bases from V and 0 bases from J, with 11 bases between. Germline CDR1 reads MNHEY; CDR2 reads SMNVEV (reference sequence). CDR3: CASSLAGPLAKNIQYF. The DNA of the CDR3 is TGTGCCAGCAGTTTAGCCGGTCCTCTAGCCAAAAACATTCAGTACTTC.

The chain has TRBV5-5 and TRBJ2-5; D is undetermined. Germline V gene lookup returns CDR1 SGHKS and CDR2 YYEKEE (reference sequence). The CDR3 runs 13 residues. V lost 4 bases to trimming and J lost 3 bases, with 10 bases between them. The CDR3 nucleotides are TGTGCCAGCAGCCCCGGACCCGAAGAGACCCAGTACTTC. Translation: CASSPGPEETQYF.

This clonotype was found a few times. This sequence joins TRBV6-5 and TRBJ1-2, with 9 bases matching TRBD1. The CDR3 covers 15 residues. V was pared by 4 bases and J by 6 bases, with 9 bases of the junction left unmatched. Looked up from germline, CDR1 is MNHEY and CDR2 is SVGAGI. CDR3 loop: CASSSYYRGRNGYTF. The CDR3 bases are TGTGCCAGCAGTTCCTATTACAGGGGGCGGAATGGCTACACCTTC.

This clonotype was counted a few times. This chain links TRBV29-1 with TRBJ2-2, with unresolved D. This CDR3 contains 12 residues. CDR1 is SQVTM, CDR2 ANQGSEA, per germline. Trimming took off 2 bases at V and 6 bases at J, with 7 bases between the two ends. The CDR3 protein is CSVESRPGELFF. The DNA of the CDR3 is TGCAGCGTTGAAAGTAGGCCCGGGGAGCTGTTTTTT.

This clonotype appeared a few times. The chain is built from TRBV30 and TRBJ2-1; no reliable D call. This CDR3 contains 15 residues. The V end lost 0 bases, the J end lost 6 bases, and 15 bases lay between the germline ends. Per germline, CDR1 GTSNPN and CDR2 SVGIG (reference sequence). Here the CDR3 reads CAWSVMTSPRNEQFF. The CDR3 nucleotides read TGTGCCTGGAGTGTCATGACTTCACCGCGCAATGAGCAGTTCTTC.

This clonotype was observed a handful of times. The genes are TRBV24-1 and TRBJ2-2; 7 bases map to TRBD1. Germline lookup yields CDR1 KGHDR and CDR2 SFDVKD. The CDR3 runs to 16 residues. J was trimmed by 0 bases and V by 2 bases; bases with no gene match: 2. CDR3 protein: CATSDWGTANTGELFF. CDR3 sequence (DNA): TGTGCCACCAGTGATTGGGGGACAGCGAACACCGGGGAGCTGTTTTTT.

This clonotype was counted only a few times. This chain links TRBV4-2 with TRBJ2-1, with 10 bases matching TRBD2. Losses at the gene ends were 0 bases for V and 10 bases for J; bases not matched to a gene: 3. This CDR3 has 14 residues. Germline V gene lookup returns CDR1 LGHNA and CDR2 YNFKEQ. In nucleotides, the CDR3 is TGTGCCAGCAGCCAAGACCTAGCGGGAGTAGAGCAGTTCTTC. Translating gives CASSQDLAGVEQFF.

The V and J genes are TRBV29-1 and TRBJ1-2; D not resolved. The CDR3 is made up of 14 amino acids. Per germline, CDR1 SQVTM and CDR2 ANQGSEA. V was clipped by 4 bases and J by 1 base, with 13 bases between them. The CDR3: CSVAPANSNYGYTF. Written as DNA, the CDR3 is TGCAGCGTTGCCCCTGCGAACAGTAACTATGGCTACACCTTC.

Ten or more counts support this clonotype. This chain joins TRBV7-3 and TRBJ2-3; D is unclear. The CDR3 contains 15 residues. Germline-derived CDR1 and CDR2 are SGHTA and FQGTGA. Trimming removed 6 bases from V and 0 bases from J, with 13 bases in between. Here the CDR3 DNA reads TGTGCCAGCAGTCCCAGCCTGGGAAGCACAGATACGCAGTATTTT. Encoded protein: CASSPSLGSTDTQYF.